A single sample is the source of the 4 T cell receptor beta chains below, sequenced in a study of T cell responses to AZD1222 COVID-19 vaccine. Sequencing used immunoSEQ multiplex PCR; TCRdb keeps in-frame clones, though not all of them. The profile shows about 150,000 clones, 85% to 95% of them singletons. Sequencing was performed on peripheral blood, taken on day 0 of AZD1222 vaccination. The receptors were gathered from an adult in good health.

The chain links TRBV20-1 to TRBJ1-6; TRBD1 matches at 7 bases. Germline assignment: CDR1 DFQATT and CDR2 SNEGSKA (reference sequence). CDR3 size: 15 residues. J was trimmed by 9 bases and V by 3 bases; bases with no gene match: 11. The CDR3 DNA follows: TGCAGTGCTAGTGAGGTTCAGGGGGTAACTTCACCCCTCCACTTT. Amino acids: CSASEVQGVTSPLHF.

This chain joins TRBV29-1 and TRBJ1-2; tentative D call: TRBD1 (5 bases). The V gene's germline CDR1 is SQVTM and CDR2 ANQGSEA. The CDR3 is made up of 13 amino acids. V dropped 1 base and J dropped 2 bases, with 8 bases sitting between them. As DNA, the CDR3 is TGCAGCGTTGAAGGGGACGGGAACTATGGCTACACCTTC. Protein: CSVEGDGNYGYTF.

The chain is built from TRBV13 and TRBJ2-2; 7 bases line up with TRBD1. The junction had 5 bases not matched to a gene; V was cut back by 1 base and J by 0 bases. From germline, CDR1 is PRHDT and CDR2 FYEKMQ (reference sequence). The CDR3 extends over 17 amino acids. CDR3 residues: CASSLAGDSSNTGELFF. CDR3 sequence (DNA): TGTGCCAGCAGCTTAGCCGGGGACAGCTCGAACACCGGGGAGCTGTTTTTT.

The chain uses TRBV3-1 (or the pseudogene TRBV3-2) and TRBJ2-7; 11 nucleotides line up with TRBD2. Per the germline V gene, CDR1 is LGHDT and CDR2 is YNNKEL (reference sequence). This CDR3 has 20 residues. V shed 0 bases, J shed 0 bases, and the junction held 13 bases outside the gene matches. CDR3 protein: CASSQDFSLFGLAGSYEQYV. The CDR3 DNA reads as TGTGCCAGCAGCCAAGATTTCTCGCTTTTCGGACTAGCGGGCTCCTACGAGCAGTACGTC.